These 29 T cell receptor beta chains were all obtained from the same sample, sequenced in a study of sequential checkpoint blockade in melanoma. Treatment specified: randomized to nivolumab then ipilimumab (arm A) or the reverse (arm B). Method: immunoSEQ multiplex PCR; TCRdb's copy keeps in-frame clones and lacks some. The sample shows about 12,000 clones, about 28% of them seen only once. Here the sequenced sample was tumor tissue (inferred from file names), taken from a patient given nivolumab and ipilimumab in sequence. All receptors derive from a human donor with melanoma.

A few counts support this clone. The chain employs TRBV9 and TRBJ2-5; TRBD2 is a possible D gene (5 bases). Germline V gene lookup returns CDR1 SGDLS and CDR2 YYNGEE. The CDR3 totals 14 residues. Trimming took off 4 bases at V and 2 bases at J, with 12 bases between the two ends. In DNA, the CDR3 is TGTGCCAGCAGCTCAACCCGGGATCAAGAGACCCAGTACTTC. It translates to CASSSTRDQETQYF.

CDR3 amino acids: CASSIPGQGAWIDTEAFF. CDR3 nucleotides: TGTGCCAGTAGTATACCGGGACAGGGGGCTTGGATAGACACTGAAGCTTTCTTT. The chain employs TRBV19 and TRBJ1-1; the match to TRBD1 covers 12 bases. CDR3 length equals 18 residues. The V and J ends lost 2 bases and 3 bases, in that order; junction bases with no gene match: 10. Germline V gene sequence: CDR1 LNHDA, CDR2 SQIVND (reference sequence).

The table lists this clone with a few counts. This chain uses TRBV5-1 with TRBJ2-6; TRBD1 is a possible D gene (5 bases). Trimming shortened V by 0 bases and J by 2 bases, and 9 bases separated the two germline ends. Germline CDR1 is SGHRS and CDR2 is YFSETQ. The CDR3 totals 16 residues. The CDR3 DNA follows: TGCGCCAGCAGCTTGGTCCAGGGCACTGGGGCCAACGTCCTGACTTTC. Its protein is CASSLVQGTGANVLTF.

There are many counts of this clone. The rearrangement joins TRBV7-1 to TRBJ2-7; 8 bases align to TRBD1. TRBV7-1 is known as an ORF, though its function is uncertain. The V and J ends lost 4 bases and 6 bases, in that order; junction bases with no gene match: 5. The CDR3 is 13 residues long. CDR3 amino acids: CASSLDRGGEQYF. The CDR3 DNA follows: TGTGCCAGCAGCTTAGACAGGGGAGGCGAGCAGTACTTC.

The chain couples TRBV10-3 to TRBJ1-2, with 8 positions matching TRBD1. Germline lookup yields CDR1 ENHRY and CDR2 SYGVKD. This CDR3 region has 17 residues. With V trimmed by 0 bases and J by 4 bases, 10 bases remained unmatched. This chain's CDR3 is CAISESFEQGVIYGYTF. The CDR3 bases are TGTGCCATCAGTGAGTCGTTCGAACAGGGGGTTATCTATGGCTACACCTTC.

The chain recombines TRBV19 with TRBJ1-5, with TRBD1 matching over 7 bases. Germline lookup yields CDR1 LNHDA and CDR2 SQIVND (reference sequence). The CDR3 is made up of 18 amino acids. J was trimmed by 0 bases and V by 3 bases; bases with no gene match: 11. CDR3 residues: CASSIFPGTAYSNQPQHF. For the CDR3, the DNA is TGTGCCAGTAGTATTTTCCCCGGGACAGCGTATAGCAATCAGCCCCAGCATTTT.

The V call is TRBV11-3, the J call TRBJ2-7, with unresolved D. Germline V lookup: CDR1 SGHNT, CDR2 YENEEA. CDR3 length: 14 residues. Deletions cut 3 bases from V and 3 bases from J, with 12 bases between. CDR3 DNA sequence: TGTGCCAGCAGCTTGGCGATTAAGGGCTACGAGCAGTACTTC. Its translation is CASSLAIKGYEQYF. Together with reference TRBV11-3 and TRBJ2-7, the CDR3 gives the full variable domain: EAGVVQSPRYKIIEKKQPVAFWCNPISGHNTLYWYLQNLGQGPELLIRYENEEAVDDSQLPKDRFSAERLKGVDSTLKIQPAELGDSAVYLCASSLAIKGYEQYFGPGTRLTVT.

This clone was seen a few times. The genes are TRBV28 and TRBJ1-2, with D possibly TRBD1 on 5 matching bases. Germline V CDR1 and CDR2: MDHEN, SYDVKM. This CDR3 has 14 residues. Trimming shortened V by 5 bases and J by 1 base, and 11 bases separated the two germline ends. CDR3 residues: CASSHGGDNYGYTF. The DNA of the CDR3 is TGTGCCAGCAGTCACGGGGGAGATAACTATGGCTACACCTTC.

This clone was observed a handful of times. The chain is built from TRBV6-8 and TRBJ1-3; TRBD1 is a possible D gene (6 bases). V lost 2 bases and J 4 bases, leaving 6 bases between the germline ends. The CDR3 length is 13 residues. Germline lookup yields CDR1 MNHGY and CDR2 SAAAGT. CDR3 amino acids: CASSYGQGNTIYF. The CDR3 DNA follows: TGTGCCAGCAGTTACGGACAGGGAAACACCATATATTTT.

This sequence joins TRBV16 and TRBJ1-2, with D unresolved. V lost 2 bases, J lost 3 bases, and 13 bases lay in between. Germline CDR1 is KGHSY and CDR2 is FQNENV. The CDR3 sequence is 15 residues long. The CDR3 nucleotides read TGTGCCAGCAGCCAACATGTGGCAGCCGACTATGGCTACACCTTC. Residues: CASSQHVAADYGYTF.

This clone was observed a handful of times. This chain connects TRBV9 to TRBJ2-2; tentatively, D is TRBD2 (6 bases). The V and J ends lost 3 bases and 3 bases respectively, with 12 bases between them. CDR3 size: 15 residues. The germline V gene has CDR1 SGDLS and CDR2 YYNGEE. Here the CDR3 reads CASSGDLTDTGELFF. The CDR3 DNA reads as TGTGCCAGCAGCGGGGACTTAACGGACACCGGGGAGCTGTTTTTT.

The chain has TRBV6-4 and TRBJ2-3, with 8 nucleotides matching TRBD2. Germline lookup yields CDR1 MRHNA and CDR2 SNTAGT. The CDR3 is made up of 18 amino acids. The V and J ends lost 3 bases and 0 bases, in that order; junction bases with no gene match: 11. CDR3 coding DNA: TGTGCCAGCAGTGAAGCGGGCACTAGCGGTCCCAGCACAGATACGCAGTATTTT. Translating it yields CASSEAGTSGPSTDTQYF.

The V call is TRBV18, the J call TRBJ1-6; 7 nucleotides match TRBD1. CDR1 and CDR2 (germline): KGHSH, LQKENI. This CDR3 spans 15 amino acids. V was clipped by 4 bases and J by 8 bases; unmatched bases: 8. CDR3 in amino acids: CASSRRRGVDSPLHF. CDR3 DNA: TGTGCCAGCTCACGACGCAGGGGGGTTGATTCACCCCTCCACTTT.

The V gene is TRBV10-3, the J gene TRBJ2-7, with D possibly being TRBD2 (5 bases). Germline loops: CDR1 ENHRY, CDR2 SYGVKD. Between the trimmed V and J ends, which lost 0 bases and 0 bases, there was a span of 12 bases. The CDR3 is 16 amino acids. DNA of the CDR3: TGTGCCATCAGTGAGTCGAGGGCCTACATCTCCTACGAGCAGTACTTC. It yields the protein CAISESRAYISYEQYF.

CDR3 in amino acids: CASSITSGKDGYTF. Written as DNA, the CDR3 is TGTGCCAGTAGTATCACCTCGGGGAAGGATGGCTACACCTTC. The chain recombines TRBV19 with TRBJ1-2, with D uncertain. This CDR3 comprises 14 residues. Germline assignment: CDR1 LNHDA and CDR2 SQIVND (reference sequence). Deletions cut 3 bases from V and 6 bases from J, with 14 bases between.

The table lists this clone with a few counts. The chain uses TRBV6-8 and TRBJ1-1; D not certain. The length of the CDR3 is 15 residues. The V and J ends lost 10 bases and 0 bases respectively, with 18 bases between them. Germline V gives CDR1 MNHGY, CDR2 SAAAGT. CDR3 amino acids: CAIKVFVGVNTEAFF. The CDR3 DNA is TGTGCCATCAAAGTTTTTGTTGGGGTGAACACTGAAGCTTTCTTT.

The chain has TRBV6-8 and TRBJ2-7; unclear D gene. Germline V gives CDR1 MNHGY, CDR2 SAAAGT. CDR3 length: 12 residues. Trimming removed 6 bases at V and 3 bases at J, with 9 bases between. This chain's CDR3 is CASRERYYEQYV. Written as DNA, the CDR3 is TGTGCCAGCAGGGAAAGGTACTACGAGCAGTACGTC.

This clone was observed a handful of times. This chain links TRBV7-7 with TRBJ2-5, with D possibly matching TRBD1 (6 bases). The CDR3 has 15 residues. V lost 5 bases to trimming and J lost 5 bases, with 18 bases between them. Germline V gene sequence: CDR1 SSHAT, CDR2 FNYEAQ (reference sequence). The CDR3 nucleotides read TGTGCCAGCAGCCGAGGGTCAGGGGTGGGTGAGACCCAGTACTTC. It translates to CASSRGSGVGETQYF.

The gene calls are TRBV6-8 and TRBJ1-1, with D uncertain. V lost 4 bases to trimming and J lost 0 bases, with 6 bases between them. The CDR3 length is 13 residues. Germline loops: CDR1 MNHGY, CDR2 SAAAGT. The CDR3 DNA sequence: TGTGCCAGCAGTTGGGCGGTGAACACTGAAGCTTTCTTT. Amino acids: CASSWAVNTEAFF.

This clone was picked up a small number of times. The chain carries TRBV6-8 and TRBJ2-2; D is undetermined. Looked up from germline, CDR1 is MNHGY and CDR2 is SAAAGT. Trimming took 5 bases from V and 4 from J, leaving 14 bases between them. This CDR3 region has 15 residues. CDR3 DNA sequence: TGTGCCAGCAGTCCTGCCCGGCCAAGCACCGGGGAGCTGTTTTTT. Its protein is CASSPARPSTGELFF.

This clone qualifies as large. The J gene is TRBJ1-6, the V gene TRBV28, with D perhaps TRBD1 (6 bases). There are 14 residues in the CDR3. Germline CDR1 MDHEN, CDR2 SYDVKM. Between the trimmed V and J ends, which lost 6 bases and 7 bases, there was a span of 13 bases. The CDR3 DNA reads TGTGCCAGCAGCCCCCTGGACAGCAATTCACCCCTCCACTTT. Translating gives CASSPLDSNSPLHF. Combining the CDR3 with reference TRBV28 and TRBJ1-6 gives the whole variable domain DVKVTQSSRYLVKRTGEKVFLECVQDMDHENMFWYRQDPGLGLRLIYFSYDVKMKEKGDIPEGYSVSREKKERFSLILESASTNQTSMYLCASSPLDSNSPLHFGNGTRLTVT.

J is TRBJ1-1 and V is TRBV19; 10 nucleotides agree with TRBD1. This CDR3 is built from 14 residues. The V segment lost 7 bases and the J segment 5 bases; nucleotides outside the gene matches: 7. Germline CDR1 and CDR2: LNHDA and SQIVND (reference sequence). Here the CDR3 reads CASTGDRGYTEAFF. Here the CDR3 DNA reads TGTGCCAGTACGGGGGACAGGGGTTATACTGAAGCTTTCTTT.

There are a few counts of this clone. The rearrangement uses TRBV4-1 and TRBJ1-2, with D possibly being TRBD1 (5 bases). Germline V lookup: CDR1 MGHRA, CDR2 YSYEKL. V shed 2 bases and J shed 4 bases, with 11 bases lying between them. CDR3 length: 14 residues. CDR3 in DNA: TGCGCCAGCAGCCAACGGGACGGTATCTATGGCTACACCTTC. The encoded protein is CASSQRDGIYGYTF.

This clone was counted ten times or more. V gene TRBV23-1 combines with J gene TRBJ1-1; 8 nucleotides agree with TRBD1. TRBV23-1 has ORF status, its function being uncertain. With 0 bases clipped from V and 3 bases from J, the junction kept 21 bases outside the gene matches. This CDR3 spans 21 amino acids. The CDR3 loop reads CASSQSEPPRPAGGAYTEAFF. The CDR3 bases are TGCGCCAGCAGTCAATCGGAGCCCCCCCGGCCGGCAGGGGGCGCATACACTGAAGCTTTCTTT.

This clone is termed medium-sized (0.01 to 0.1%). The J gene is TRBJ2-7, the V gene TRBV11-3; 8 bases agree with TRBD1. V was pared by 5 bases and J by 6 bases, with 9 bases of the junction left unmatched. In germline, CDR1 is SGHNT, CDR2 YENEEA. The CDR3 loop spans 14 amino acids. CDR3 sequence reads: CASSPLGQGGEQYV. DNA for the CDR3: TGTGCCAGCAGCCCCCTCGGACAGGGAGGCGAGCAGTACGTC.

V gene TRBV25-1 combines with J gene TRBJ1-4; unclear D gene. Looked up from germline, CDR1 is MGHDK and CDR2 is SYGVNS. The CDR3 extends over 15 amino acids. V was clipped by 4 bases and J by 0 bases, with 9 bases between them. The CDR3 reads CASSGYLATNEKLFF. CDR3 sequence (DNA): TGTGCCAGCAGTGGATACTTAGCAACTAATGAAAAACTGTTTTTT.

The J gene is TRBJ2-3, the V gene TRBV19; 10 nucleotides agree with TRBD1. Trimming removed 6 bases from V and 4 bases from J; junction bases left unmatched: 4. Germline loops: CDR1 LNHDA, CDR2 SQIVND (reference sequence). The CDR3 has 14 residues. The CDR3 sequence: CASRMTGGPDTQYF. The CDR3, as DNA: TGTGCCAGTAGGATGACAGGGGGCCCAGATACGCAGTATTTT.

This chain uses TRBV29-1 with TRBJ2-3; TRBD2 might be the D (6 bases). The CDR3 spans 12 residues. Germline CDR1 reads SQVTM; CDR2 reads ANQGSEA. V was clipped by 7 bases and J by 4 bases, with 12 bases between them. CDR3 protein: CSGGPGADTQYF. CDR3 DNA: TGCAGCGGGGGACCGGGGGCAGATACGCAGTATTTT.

This rearrangement joins TRBV9 to TRBJ2-5; D perhaps matches TRBD1 (5 bases). CDR3 length equals 15 residues. Per germline, CDR1 SGDLS and CDR2 YYNGEE. The V end was cut by 6 bases, the J end by 4 bases, with 19 bases between. The CDR3 DNA reads TGTGCCAGCATAGGGTGGGGCTGGGCCCGAGAGACCCAGTACTTC. It yields the protein CASIGWGWARETQYF.